One T cell receptor beta chain is described in this entry. Random hexamers were used to reverse transcribe the RNA input (0.5 to 1 ug). In TCRdb, the immunoSEQ multiplex PCR reads were re-called with MiXCR into one record per CDR3 protein. The sample lists 300,000 to 350,000 distinct CDR3 sequences; approximately 90% were seen once. The TEMRA cells underwent FACS enrichment, while the CD8+ and CD4+ T cells underwent negative isolation. The data are from a study of CD8 T cells in Susac syndrome. The CDR3 runs 14 residues. Between the trimmed V and J ends, which lost 0 bases and 6 bases, there was a span of 12 bases. Germline V gene lookup returns CDR1 SGHDT and CDR2 YYEEEE.

The sample comprised CD4+ T cells from PBMCs. This receptor was taken from a human donor with multiple sclerosis. This chain joins TRBV5-6 and TRBJ1-1; TRBD1 is a possible D gene (6 bases). Written as DNA, the CDR3 is TGTGCCAGCAGCTTGGGGGGGCGTAGCGCTGAAGCTTTCTTT. Protein sequence: CASSLGGRSAEAFF.